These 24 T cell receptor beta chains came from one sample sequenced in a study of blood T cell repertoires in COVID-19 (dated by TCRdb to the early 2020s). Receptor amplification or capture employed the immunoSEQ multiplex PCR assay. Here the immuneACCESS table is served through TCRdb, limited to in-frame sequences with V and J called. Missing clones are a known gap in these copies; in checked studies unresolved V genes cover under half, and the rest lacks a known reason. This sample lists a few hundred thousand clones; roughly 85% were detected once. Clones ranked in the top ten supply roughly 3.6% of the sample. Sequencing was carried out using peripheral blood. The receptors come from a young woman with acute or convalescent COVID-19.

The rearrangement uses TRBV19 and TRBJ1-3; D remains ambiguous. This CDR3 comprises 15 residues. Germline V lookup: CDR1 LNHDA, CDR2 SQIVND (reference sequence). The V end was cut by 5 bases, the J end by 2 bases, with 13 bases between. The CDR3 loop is CASSWLGGAGNTIYF. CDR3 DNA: TGTGCCAGTAGTTGGCTTGGCGGAGCTGGAAACACCATATATTTT.

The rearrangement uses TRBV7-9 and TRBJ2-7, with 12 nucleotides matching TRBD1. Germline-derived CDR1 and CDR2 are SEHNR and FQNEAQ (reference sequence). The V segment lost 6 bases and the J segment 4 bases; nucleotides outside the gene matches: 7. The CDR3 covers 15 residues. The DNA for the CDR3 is TGTGCCAGCAGGTCCGGGACAGGGGGCATTTACGAGCAGTACTTC. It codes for CASRSGTGGIYEQYF.

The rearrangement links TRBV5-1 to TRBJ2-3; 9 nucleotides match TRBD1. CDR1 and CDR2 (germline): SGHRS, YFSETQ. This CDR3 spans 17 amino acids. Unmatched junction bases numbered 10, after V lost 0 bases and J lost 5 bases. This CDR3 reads CASSLEPRTGAEDTQYF. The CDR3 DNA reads TGCGCCAGCAGCTTGGAGCCGAGGACAGGGGCGGAAGATACGCAGTATTTT.

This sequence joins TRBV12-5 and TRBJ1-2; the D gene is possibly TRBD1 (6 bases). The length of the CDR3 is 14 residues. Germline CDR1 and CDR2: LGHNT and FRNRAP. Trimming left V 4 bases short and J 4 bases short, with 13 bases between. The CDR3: CASGSSGHLYGYTF. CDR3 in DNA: TGTGCTAGTGGTTCCTCGGGACACCTCTATGGCTACACCTTC.

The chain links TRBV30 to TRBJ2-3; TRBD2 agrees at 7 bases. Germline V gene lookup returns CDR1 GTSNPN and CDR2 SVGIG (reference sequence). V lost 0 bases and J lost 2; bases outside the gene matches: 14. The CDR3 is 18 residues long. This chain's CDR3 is CAWSVSPIAAGDTDTQYF. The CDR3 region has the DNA TGTGCCTGGAGTGTATCCCCTATTGCGGCGGGGGACACAGATACGCAGTATTTT.

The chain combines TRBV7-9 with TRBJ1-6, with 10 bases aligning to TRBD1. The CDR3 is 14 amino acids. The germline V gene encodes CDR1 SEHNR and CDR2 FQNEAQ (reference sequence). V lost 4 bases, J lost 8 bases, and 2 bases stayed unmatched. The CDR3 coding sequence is TGTGCCAGCAGCTGGGGGACAGGGGATTCACCCCTCCACTTT. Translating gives CASSWGTGDSPLHF.

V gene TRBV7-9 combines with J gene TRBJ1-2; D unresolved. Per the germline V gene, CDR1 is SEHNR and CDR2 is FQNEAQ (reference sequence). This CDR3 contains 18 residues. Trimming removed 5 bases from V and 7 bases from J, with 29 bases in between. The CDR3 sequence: CASSPPSTPTGAGSGYTF. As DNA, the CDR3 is TGTGCCAGCAGCCCCCCTTCCACACCGACGGGTGCGGGGTCTGGCTACACCTTC.

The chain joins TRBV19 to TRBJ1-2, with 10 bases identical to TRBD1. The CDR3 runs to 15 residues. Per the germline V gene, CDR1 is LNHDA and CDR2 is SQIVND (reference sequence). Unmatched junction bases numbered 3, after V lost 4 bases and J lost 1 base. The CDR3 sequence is CASSSRTGGNYGYTF. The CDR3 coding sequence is TGTGCCAGTAGTAGTCGGACAGGGGGTAACTATGGCTACACCTTC. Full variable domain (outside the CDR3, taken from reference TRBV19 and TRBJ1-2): DGGITQSPKYLFRKEGQNVTLSCEQNLNHDAMYWYRQDPGQGLRLIYYSQIVNDFQKGDIAEGYSVSREKKESFPLTVTSAQKNPTAFYLCASSSRTGGNYGYTFGSGTRLTVV.

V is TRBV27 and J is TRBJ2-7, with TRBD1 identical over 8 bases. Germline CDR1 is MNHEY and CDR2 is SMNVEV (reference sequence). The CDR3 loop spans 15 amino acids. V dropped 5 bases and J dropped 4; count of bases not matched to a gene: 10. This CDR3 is CASSLQGASYYEQYF. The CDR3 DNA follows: TGTGCCAGCAGTCTCCAGGGGGCGAGTTATTACGAGCAGTACTTC.

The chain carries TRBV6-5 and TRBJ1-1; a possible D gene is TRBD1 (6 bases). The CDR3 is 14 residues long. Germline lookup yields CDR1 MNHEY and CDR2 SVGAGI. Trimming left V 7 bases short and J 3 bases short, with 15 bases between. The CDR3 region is CASIQQGLYTEAFF. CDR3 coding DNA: TGTGCCAGCATTCAACAGGGTTTGTACACTGAAGCTTTCTTT.

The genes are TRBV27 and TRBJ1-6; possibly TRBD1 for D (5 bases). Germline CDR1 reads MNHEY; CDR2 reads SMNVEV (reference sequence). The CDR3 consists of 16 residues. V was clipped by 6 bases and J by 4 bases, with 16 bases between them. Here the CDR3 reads CASSPPPGGYNSPLHF. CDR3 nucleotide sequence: TGTGCCAGCAGCCCACCCCCCGGGGGATATAATTCACCCCTCCACTTT.

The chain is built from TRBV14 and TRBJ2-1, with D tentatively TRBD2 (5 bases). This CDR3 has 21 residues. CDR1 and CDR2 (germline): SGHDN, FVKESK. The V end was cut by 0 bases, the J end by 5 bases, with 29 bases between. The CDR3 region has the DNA TGTGCCAGCAGCCAAGATACGGCTGTCGGGGAAACCCCCTTATACAACAATGAGCAGTTCTTC. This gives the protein CASSQDTAVGETPLYNNEQFF.

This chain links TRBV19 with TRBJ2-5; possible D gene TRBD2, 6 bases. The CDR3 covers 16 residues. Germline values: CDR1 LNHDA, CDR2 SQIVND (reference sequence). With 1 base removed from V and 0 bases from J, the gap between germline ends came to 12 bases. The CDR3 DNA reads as TGTGCCAGTAGTATAGTGGGCGGGGAGTACCAAGAGACCCAGTACTTC. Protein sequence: CASSIVGGEYQETQYF.

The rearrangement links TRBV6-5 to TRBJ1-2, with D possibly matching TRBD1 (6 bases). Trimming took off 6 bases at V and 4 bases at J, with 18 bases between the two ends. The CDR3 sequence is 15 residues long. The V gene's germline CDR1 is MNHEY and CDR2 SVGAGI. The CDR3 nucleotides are TGTGCCAGCAGATCACTTGGGGGCGCGGGCTATGGCTACACCTTC. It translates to CASRSLGGAGYGYTF.

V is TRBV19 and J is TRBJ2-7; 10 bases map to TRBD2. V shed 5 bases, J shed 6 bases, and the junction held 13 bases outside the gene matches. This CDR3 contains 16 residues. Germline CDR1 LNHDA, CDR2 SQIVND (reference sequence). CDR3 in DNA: TGTGCCAGTAGTCACCTAACGAGCGGGAGGGTCTCCGAGCAGTACTTC. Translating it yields CASSHLTSGRVSEQYF.

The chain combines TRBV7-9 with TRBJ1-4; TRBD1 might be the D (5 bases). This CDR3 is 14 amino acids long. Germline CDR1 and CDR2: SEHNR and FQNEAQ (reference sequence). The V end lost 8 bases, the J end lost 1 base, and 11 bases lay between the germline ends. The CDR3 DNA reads TGTGCCAGCCGGACGGGGGGAACTAATGAAAAACTGTTTTTT. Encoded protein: CASRTGGTNEKLFF.

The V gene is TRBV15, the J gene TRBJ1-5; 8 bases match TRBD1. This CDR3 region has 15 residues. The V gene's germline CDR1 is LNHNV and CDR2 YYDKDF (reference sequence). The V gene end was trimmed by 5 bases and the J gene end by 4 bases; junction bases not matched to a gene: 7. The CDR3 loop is CATSFDRGGNQPQHF. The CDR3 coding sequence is TGTGCCACCAGCTTCGACAGGGGCGGTAATCAGCCCCAGCATTTT.

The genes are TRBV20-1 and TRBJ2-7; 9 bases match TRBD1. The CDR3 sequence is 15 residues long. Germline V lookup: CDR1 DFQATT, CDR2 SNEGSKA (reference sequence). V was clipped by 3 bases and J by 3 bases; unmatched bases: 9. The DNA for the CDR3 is TGCAGTGCTAGTAAGGCGGACAGGGGTATCTACGAGCAGTACTTC. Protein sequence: CSASKADRGIYEQYF.

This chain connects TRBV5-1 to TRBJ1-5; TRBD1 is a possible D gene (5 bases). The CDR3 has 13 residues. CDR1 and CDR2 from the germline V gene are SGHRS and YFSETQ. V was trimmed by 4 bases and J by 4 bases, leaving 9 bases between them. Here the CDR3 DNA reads TGCGCCAGCAGCGTCCAGGGAAATCAGCCCCAGCATTTT. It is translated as CASSVQGNQPQHF.

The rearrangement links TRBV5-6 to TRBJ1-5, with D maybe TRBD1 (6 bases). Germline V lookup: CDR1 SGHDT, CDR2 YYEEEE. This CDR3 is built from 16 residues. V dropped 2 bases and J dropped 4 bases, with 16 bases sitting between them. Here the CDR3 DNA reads TGTGCCAGCAGCTTTAATTCTTATCAGGGGAATCAGCCCCAGCATTTT. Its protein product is CASSFNSYQGNQPQHF.

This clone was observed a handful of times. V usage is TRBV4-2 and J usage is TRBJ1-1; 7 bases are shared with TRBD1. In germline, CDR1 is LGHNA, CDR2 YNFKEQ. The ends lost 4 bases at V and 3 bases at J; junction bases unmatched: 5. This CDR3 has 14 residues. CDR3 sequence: CASSLTGSDTEAFF. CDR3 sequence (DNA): TGTGCCAGCAGCCTGACAGGGAGCGACACTGAAGCTTTCTTT.

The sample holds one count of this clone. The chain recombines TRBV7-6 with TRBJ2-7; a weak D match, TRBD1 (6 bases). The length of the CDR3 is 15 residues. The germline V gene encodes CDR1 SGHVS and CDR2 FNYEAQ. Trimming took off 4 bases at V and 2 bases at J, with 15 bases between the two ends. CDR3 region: CASSYTVEGAYEQYF. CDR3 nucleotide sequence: TGTGCCAGCAGCTACACGGTAGAGGGGGCCTACGAGCAGTACTTC.

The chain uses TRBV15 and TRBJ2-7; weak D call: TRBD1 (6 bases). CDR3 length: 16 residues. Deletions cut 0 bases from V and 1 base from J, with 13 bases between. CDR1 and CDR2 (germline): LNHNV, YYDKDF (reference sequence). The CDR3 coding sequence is TGTGCCACCAGCAGAGATATAGTACAGGGATCCTACGAGCAGTACTTC. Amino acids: CATSRDIVQGSYEQYF.

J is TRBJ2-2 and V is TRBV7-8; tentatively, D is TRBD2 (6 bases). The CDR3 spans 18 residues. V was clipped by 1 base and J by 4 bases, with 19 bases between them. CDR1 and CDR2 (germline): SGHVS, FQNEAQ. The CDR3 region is CASSLGLFGGIGTGELFF. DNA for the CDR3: TGTGCCAGCAGCTTAGGTCTCTTTGGGGGGATTGGCACCGGGGAGCTGTTTTTT.